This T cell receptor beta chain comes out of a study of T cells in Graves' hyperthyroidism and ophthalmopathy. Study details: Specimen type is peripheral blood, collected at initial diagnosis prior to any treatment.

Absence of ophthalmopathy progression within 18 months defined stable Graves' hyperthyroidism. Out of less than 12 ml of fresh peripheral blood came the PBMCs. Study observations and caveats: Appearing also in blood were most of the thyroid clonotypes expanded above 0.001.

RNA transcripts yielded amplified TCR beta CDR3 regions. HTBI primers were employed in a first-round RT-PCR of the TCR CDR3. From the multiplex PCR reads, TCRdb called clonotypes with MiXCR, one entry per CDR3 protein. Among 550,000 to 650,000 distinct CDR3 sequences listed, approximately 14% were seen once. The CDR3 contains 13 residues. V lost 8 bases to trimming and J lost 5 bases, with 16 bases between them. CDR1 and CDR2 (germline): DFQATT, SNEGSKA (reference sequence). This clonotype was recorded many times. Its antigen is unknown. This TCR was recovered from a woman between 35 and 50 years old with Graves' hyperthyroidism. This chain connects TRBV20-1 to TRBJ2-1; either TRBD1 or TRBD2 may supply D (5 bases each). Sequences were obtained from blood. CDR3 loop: CSLHWDADNEQFF. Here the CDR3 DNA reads TGCAGTCTTCATTGGGACGCCGACAATGAGCAGTTCTTC.